This T cell receptor (beta chain) was retrieved from a study of T-cell reconstitution after alpha-beta-depleted transplantation in children. CDR1 and CDR2 from the germline V gene are SGHDT and YYEEEE. V was pared by 0 bases and J by 2 bases, with 15 bases between. This CDR3 spans 16 amino acids. A library of TCRbeta sequences, prepared with unique molecular identifiers, was generated. MiXCR was run by TCRdb on the PCR reads, yielding one entry per CDR3 protein. The sample includes some 600,000 distinct CDR3 sequences, roughly 17% of them seen just once. Many counts were recorded for this clonotype. The source material was PBMCs from the stem cell graft donor, sampled from the stem cell graft. The source of this sequence is a human donor who donated a stem cell graft to a child with acute myeloid leukemia. The chain uses TRBV5-6 and TRBJ2-7; possibly TRBD1 or TRBD2 for D (5 bases each). CDR3 sequence reads: CASSLDTGRIAYEQYF. The CDR3 DNA sequence: TGTGCCAGCAGCTTGGACACGGGACGGATAGCCTACGAGCAGTACTTC. Based on the CDR3 plus reference TRBV5-6 and TRBJ2-7, the full variable domain is DAGVTQSPTHLIKTRGQQVTLRCSPKSGHDTVSWYQQALGQGPQFIFQYYEEEERQRGNFPDRFSGHQFPNYSSELNVNALLLGDSALYLCASSLDTGRIAYEQYFGPGTRLTVT.